This T cell receptor beta chain was observed in a study of blood T cell repertoires in COVID-19. In the study overall: COVID-19 samples, acute and convalescent, were from the United States, Italy and Spain.

This CDR3 has 13 residues. Trimming removed 5 bases from V and 6 bases from J; junction bases left unmatched: 5. Original methodology: Reference gene primer amplification yielded estimated nucleated cell counts. Only in-frame clones appear in the TCRdb table, and some are missing; sequencing was by immunoSEQ multiplex PCR. The D gene and trimming were derived from the DNA, and the V and J assignments and clone size from that table. This sample carries about 160,000 clones, roughly 88% of them seen once, and the ten largest clones take approximately 2.2%. This chain uses TRBV12-3 or TRBV12-4 with TRBJ2-7; TRBD1 agrees at 9 bases. Sequenced: peripheral blood. The clonotype comes from a man younger than 35 with acute or convalescent COVID-19. The chain's CDR3 is CASSVTGGGEQYF. In DNA, the CDR3 is TGTGCCAGCAGTGTGACAGGGGGTGGCGAGCAGTACTTC.